What follows describes a single TCR beta chain. What it binds is not known. The sample belongs to a study of Graves' ophthalmopathy and Graves' hyperthyroidism. Amplified TCR beta CDR3 regions were obtained using RNA transcripts as template. Second-round multiplex PCR followed a first-round RT-PCR using HTBI primers. TCRdb used MiXCR to reprocess the multiplex PCR reads, holding one entry per CDR3 protein. This table holds 450,000 or so distinct CDR3 sequences, roughly 14% found once. Findings and limits, study-wide: Distinction of ophthalmopathy from stable hyperthyroidism by a 13-signature model reached 87.88% sensitivity and 75% to 84% specificity. With a specificity of around 76% and a sensitivity of 60% to 71%, the model predicted ophthalmopathy progression.

This CDR3 spans 14 amino acids. V lost 3 bases, J lost 9 bases, and 18 bases lay in between. CDR1 and CDR2 from the germline V gene are SGHRS and YFSETQ. Ophthalmopathy was moderately-to-severely active, CAS at least 3, NOSPECS at least 4, lasting under 3 months. Among the exclusions were patients with other autoimmune diseases, uncontrolled infections, pregnancy or lactation. This TCR came from a woman younger than 45 with Graves' ophthalmopathy. Sequenced sample: blood. The chain couples TRBV5-1 to TRBJ1-2; TRBD1 is a possible D gene (5 bases). The CDR3 DNA is TGCGCCAGCAGCTCGGACACCGTCCGACATCGCTACACCTTC. The encoded protein is CASSSDTVRHRYTF.